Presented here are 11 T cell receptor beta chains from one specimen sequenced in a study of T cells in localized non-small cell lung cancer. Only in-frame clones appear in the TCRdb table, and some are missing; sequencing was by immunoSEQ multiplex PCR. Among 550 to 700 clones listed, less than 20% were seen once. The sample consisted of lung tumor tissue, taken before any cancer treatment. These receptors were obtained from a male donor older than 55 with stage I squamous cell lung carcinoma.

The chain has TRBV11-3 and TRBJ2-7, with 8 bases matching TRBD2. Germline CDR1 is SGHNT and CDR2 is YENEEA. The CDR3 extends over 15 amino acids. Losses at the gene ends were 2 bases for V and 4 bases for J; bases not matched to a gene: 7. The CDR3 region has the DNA TGTGCCAGCAGCTTAACTAGCGGAGGAAATTACGAGCAGTACTTC. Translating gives CASSLTSGGNYEQYF.

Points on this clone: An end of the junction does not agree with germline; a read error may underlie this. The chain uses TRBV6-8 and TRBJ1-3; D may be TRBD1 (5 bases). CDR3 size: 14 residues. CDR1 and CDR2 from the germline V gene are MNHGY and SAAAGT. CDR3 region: CAISGGVSGNTIYF. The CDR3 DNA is TGTGCCATCAGTGGGGGAGTATCTGGAAACACCATATATTTT.

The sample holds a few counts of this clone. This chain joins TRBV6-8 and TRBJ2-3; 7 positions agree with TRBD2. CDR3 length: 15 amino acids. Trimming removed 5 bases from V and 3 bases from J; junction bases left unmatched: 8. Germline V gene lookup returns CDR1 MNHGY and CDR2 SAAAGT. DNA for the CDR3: TGTGCCAGCAGTGACTTGACTAGCCGGACAGATACGCAGTATTTT. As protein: CASSDLTSRTDTQYF.

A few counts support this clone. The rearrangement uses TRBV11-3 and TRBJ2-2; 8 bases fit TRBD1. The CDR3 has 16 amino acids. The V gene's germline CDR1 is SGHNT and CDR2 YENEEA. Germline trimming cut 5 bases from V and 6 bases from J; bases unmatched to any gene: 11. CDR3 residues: CASSLGQVTPAGELFF. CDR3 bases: TGTGCCAGCAGCCTGGGACAGGTAACCCCGGCCGGGGAGCTGTTTTTT.

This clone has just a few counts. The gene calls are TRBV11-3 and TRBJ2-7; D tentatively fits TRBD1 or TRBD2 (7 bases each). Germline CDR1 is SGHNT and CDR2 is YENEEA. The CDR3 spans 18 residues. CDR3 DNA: TGTGCCAGCGGCTTCCCCTCCGAGACAGGGAGGGTGGAGTACGAGCAGTACGTC. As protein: CASGFPSETGRVEYEQYV.

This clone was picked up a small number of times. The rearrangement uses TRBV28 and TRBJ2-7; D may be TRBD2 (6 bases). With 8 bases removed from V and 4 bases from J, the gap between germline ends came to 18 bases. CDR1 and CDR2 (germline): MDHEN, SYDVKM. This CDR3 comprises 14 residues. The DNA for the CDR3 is TGTGCCAGCCTGAACCCGGGACTGGTGTACGAGCAGTACTTC. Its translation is CASLNPGLVYEQYF.

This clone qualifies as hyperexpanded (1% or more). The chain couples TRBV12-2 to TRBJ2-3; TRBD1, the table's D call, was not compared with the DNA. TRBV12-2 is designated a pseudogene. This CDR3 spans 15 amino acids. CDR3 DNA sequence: TGTGCCACGGCCGACGGGACAACGGATGGGGATACGCAGTATTTT. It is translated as CATADGTTDGDTQYF.

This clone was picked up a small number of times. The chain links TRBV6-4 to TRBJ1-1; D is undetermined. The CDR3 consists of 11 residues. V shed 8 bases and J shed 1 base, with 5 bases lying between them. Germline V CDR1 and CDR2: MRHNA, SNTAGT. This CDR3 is CASEQNTEAFF. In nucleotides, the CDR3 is TGTGCCAGCGAACAGAACACTGAAGCTTTCTTT.

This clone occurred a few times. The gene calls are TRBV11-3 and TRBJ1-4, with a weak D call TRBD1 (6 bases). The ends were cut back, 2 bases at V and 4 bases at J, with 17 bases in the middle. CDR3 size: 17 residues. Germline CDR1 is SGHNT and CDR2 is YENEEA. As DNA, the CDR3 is TGTGCCAGCAGCTTAATGTTGGAGGGACAACTTAATGAAAAACTGTTTTTT. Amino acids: CASSLMLEGQLNEKLFF.

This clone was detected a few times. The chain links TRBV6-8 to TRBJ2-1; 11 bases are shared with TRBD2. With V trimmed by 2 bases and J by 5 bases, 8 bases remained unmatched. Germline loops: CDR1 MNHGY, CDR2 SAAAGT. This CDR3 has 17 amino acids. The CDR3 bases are TGTGCCAGCAGTTACGGTGTAGCGGGAGGGCCGAACAATGAGCAGTTCTTC. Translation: CASSYGVAGGPNNEQFF.

This chain's CDR3 is CAWSASRTGIQYV. CDR3 nucleotides: TGTGCCTGGAGTGCCTCCCGGACAGGGATCCAGTACGTC. V and J are TRBV30 and TRBJ2-7; 8 positions agree with TRBD1. V trimming: 1 base; J trimming: 10 bases; junction bases outside the gene matches: 9. The CDR3 is 13 amino acids. Germline V gene data show CDR1 as GTSNPN and CDR2 as SVGIG (reference sequence).